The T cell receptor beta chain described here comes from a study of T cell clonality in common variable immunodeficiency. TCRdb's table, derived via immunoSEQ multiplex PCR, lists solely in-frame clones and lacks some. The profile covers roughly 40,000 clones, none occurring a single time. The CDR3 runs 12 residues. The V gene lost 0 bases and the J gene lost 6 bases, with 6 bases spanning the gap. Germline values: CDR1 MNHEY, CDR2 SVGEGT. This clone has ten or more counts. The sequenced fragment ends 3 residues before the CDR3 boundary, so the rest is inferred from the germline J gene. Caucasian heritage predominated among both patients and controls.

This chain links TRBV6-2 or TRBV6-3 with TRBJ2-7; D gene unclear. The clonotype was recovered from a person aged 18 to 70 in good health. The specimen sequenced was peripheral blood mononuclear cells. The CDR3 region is CASSYSFGEQYF. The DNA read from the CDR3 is TGTGCCAGCAGTTACTCTTTCGGCGAG.